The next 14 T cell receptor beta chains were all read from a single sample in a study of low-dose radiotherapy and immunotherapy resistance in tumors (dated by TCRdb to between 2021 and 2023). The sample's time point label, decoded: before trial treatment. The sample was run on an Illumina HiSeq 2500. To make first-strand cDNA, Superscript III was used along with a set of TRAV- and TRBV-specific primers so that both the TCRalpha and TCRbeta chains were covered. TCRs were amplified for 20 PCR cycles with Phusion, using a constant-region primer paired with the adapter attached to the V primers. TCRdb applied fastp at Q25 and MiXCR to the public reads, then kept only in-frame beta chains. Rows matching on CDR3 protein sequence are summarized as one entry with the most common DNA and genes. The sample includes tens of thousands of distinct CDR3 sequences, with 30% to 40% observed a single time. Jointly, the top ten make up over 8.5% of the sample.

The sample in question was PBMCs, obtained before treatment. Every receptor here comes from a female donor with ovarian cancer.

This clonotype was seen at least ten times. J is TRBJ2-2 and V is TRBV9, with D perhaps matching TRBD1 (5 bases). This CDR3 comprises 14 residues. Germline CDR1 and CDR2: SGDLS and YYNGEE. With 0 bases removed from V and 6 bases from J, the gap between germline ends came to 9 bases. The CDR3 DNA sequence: TGTGCCAGCAGCGTAGCAGGGAAAGCCGGGGAGCTGTTTTTT. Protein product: CASSVAGKAGELFF.

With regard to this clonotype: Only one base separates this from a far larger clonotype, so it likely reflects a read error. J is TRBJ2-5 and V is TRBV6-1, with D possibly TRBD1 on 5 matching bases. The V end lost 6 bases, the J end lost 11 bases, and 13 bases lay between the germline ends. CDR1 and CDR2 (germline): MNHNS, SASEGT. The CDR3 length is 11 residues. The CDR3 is CASSLRVEQYF. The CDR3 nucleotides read TGTGCCAGCAGCCTCAGGGTTGAGCAGTACTTC.

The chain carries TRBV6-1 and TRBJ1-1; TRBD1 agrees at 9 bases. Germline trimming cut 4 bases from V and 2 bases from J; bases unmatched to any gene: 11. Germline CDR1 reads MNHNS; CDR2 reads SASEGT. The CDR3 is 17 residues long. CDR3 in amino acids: CASSATPGTGINTEAFF. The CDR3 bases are TGTGCCAGCAGTGCAACCCCCGGGACAGGGATAAACACTGAAGCTTTCTTT.

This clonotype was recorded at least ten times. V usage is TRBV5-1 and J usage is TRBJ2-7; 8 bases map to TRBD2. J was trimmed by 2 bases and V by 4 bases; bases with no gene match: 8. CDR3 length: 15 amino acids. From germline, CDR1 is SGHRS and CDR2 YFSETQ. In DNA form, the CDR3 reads TGCGCCAGCAGCCTCTTACTAGCGGAGACCTACGAGCAGTACTTC. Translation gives CASSLLLAETYEQYF.

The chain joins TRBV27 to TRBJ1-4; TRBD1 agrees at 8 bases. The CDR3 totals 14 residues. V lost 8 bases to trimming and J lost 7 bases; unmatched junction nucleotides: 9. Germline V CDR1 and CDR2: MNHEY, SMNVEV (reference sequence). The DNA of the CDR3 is TGTGCCAGCCGCCGCGCAGGGGGCTTTGAAAAACTGTTTTTT. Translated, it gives CASRRAGGFEKLFF.

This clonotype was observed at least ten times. As DNA, the CDR3 is TGTGCCAGCAGCTTATCCACAGGGGGCGGCCATGAGCAGTTCTTC. It translates to CASSLSTGGGHEQFF. The chain couples TRBV7-3 to TRBJ2-1; TRBD1 aligns across 9 bases. The V gene end was trimmed by 2 bases and the J gene end by 8 bases; junction bases not matched to a gene: 7. CDR1 is SGHTA, CDR2 FQGTGA, per germline. This CDR3 comprises 15 residues.

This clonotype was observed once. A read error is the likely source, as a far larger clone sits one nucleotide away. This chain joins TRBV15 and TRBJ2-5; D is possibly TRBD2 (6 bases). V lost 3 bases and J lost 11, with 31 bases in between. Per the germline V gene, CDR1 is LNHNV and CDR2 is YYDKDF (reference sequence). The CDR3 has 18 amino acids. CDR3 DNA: TGTGCCACCAGCAGCGTTGCGGAGGGATCCCGCTCCTACAATGAGCAGTACTTC. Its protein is CATSSVAEGSRSYNEQYF.

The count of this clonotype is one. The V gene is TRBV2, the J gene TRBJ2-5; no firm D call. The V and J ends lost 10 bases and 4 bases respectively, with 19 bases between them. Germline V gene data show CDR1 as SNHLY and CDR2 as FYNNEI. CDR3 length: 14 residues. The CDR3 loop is CATTPTRSGETQYF. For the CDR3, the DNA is TGTGCCACTACTCCAACCCGTTCCGGAGAGACCCAGTACTTC.

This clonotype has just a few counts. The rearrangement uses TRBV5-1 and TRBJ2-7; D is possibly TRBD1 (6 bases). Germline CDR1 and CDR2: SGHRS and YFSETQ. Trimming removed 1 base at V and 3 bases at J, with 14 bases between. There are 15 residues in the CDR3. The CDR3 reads CASSLYAGQNYEQYF. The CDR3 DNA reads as TGCGCCAGCAGCTTGTATGCCGGACAGAACTACGAGCAGTACTTC.

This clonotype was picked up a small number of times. The CDR3 sequence: CASSEKQGPTEAFF. CDR3 nucleotide sequence: TGTGCCAGCAGTGAAAAGCAGGGTCCCACTGAAGCTTTCTTT. The V gene is TRBV6-2 or TRBV6-3, the J gene TRBJ1-1, with D perhaps matching TRBD1 (5 bases). This CDR3 comprises 14 residues. V shed 5 bases and J shed 4 bases, with 14 bases lying between them. From germline, CDR1 is MNHEY and CDR2 SVGEGT.

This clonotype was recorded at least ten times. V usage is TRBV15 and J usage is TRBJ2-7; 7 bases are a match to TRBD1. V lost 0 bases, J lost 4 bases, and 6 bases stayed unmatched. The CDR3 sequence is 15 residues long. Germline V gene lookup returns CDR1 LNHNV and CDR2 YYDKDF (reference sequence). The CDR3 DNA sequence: TGTGCCACCAGCAGAGATTCAGGGGGAGTGTACGAGCAGTACTTC. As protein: CATSRDSGGVYEQYF.

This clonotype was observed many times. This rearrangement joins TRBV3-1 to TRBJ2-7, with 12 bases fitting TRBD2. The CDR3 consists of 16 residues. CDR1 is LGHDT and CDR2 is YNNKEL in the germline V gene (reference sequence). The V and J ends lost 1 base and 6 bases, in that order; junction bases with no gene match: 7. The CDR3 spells CASSQGRTSGTSEQYF. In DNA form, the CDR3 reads TGTGCCAGCAGCCAAGGAAGGACTAGCGGGACGTCCGAGCAGTACTTC.

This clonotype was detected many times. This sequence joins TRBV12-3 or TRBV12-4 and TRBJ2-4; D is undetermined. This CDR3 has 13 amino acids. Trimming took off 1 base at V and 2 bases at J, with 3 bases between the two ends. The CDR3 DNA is TGTGCCAGCAGTTTAGGGTCCAAAAACATTCAGTACTTC. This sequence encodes CASSLGSKNIQYF.

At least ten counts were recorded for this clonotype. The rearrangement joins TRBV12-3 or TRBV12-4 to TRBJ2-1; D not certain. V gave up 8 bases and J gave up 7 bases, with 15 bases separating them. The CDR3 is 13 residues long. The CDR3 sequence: CASRLPDGNEQFF. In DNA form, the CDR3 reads TGTGCCAGCCGCCTCCCGGACGGGAATGAGCAGTTCTTC.